The 27 T cell receptor beta chains given below trace back to one sample, sequenced in a study of liver allograft versus peripheral blood T cells. Across the whole study: Peripheral blood of the recipients supplied T cell receptor repertoires that were compared with those in transplanted livers.

TCRdb processed the reads anew with MiXCR; each CDR3 protein has one entry. The profile covers thousands of distinct CDR3 sequences, with over 15% appearing a single time and about 2% taken by the ten largest. The source of these receptors is a human patient who had a liver transplant. Among the T cells, some may be from the graft donor.

By its share, this clonotype is large. This chain uses TRBV12-3 or TRBV12-4 with TRBJ2-7, with D uncertain. The V end lost 8 bases, the J end lost 2 bases, and 16 bases lay between the germline ends. The CDR3 covers 14 residues. DNA for the CDR3: TGTGCCAGCGGCCTCCAAATAGGGCCCTACGAGCAGTACTTC. Translation: CASGLQIGPYEQYF.

The rearrangement joins TRBV7-2 to TRBJ2-3; the D gene is possibly TRBD2 (5 bases). V lost 7 bases to trimming and J lost 6 bases, with 14 bases between them. CDR1 is SGHTA and CDR2 is FQGNSA in the germline V gene. The CDR3 is 13 residues long. CDR3 amino acids: CASKGLDGDTQYF. CDR3 DNA sequence: TGTGCCAGCAAAGGACTCGACGGGGATACGCAGTATTTT.

This clonotype was seen many times. V and J are TRBV6-2 or TRBV6-3 and TRBJ1-5, with a tentative D call TRBD1 (5 bases). CDR1 is MNHEY, CDR2 SVGEGT, per germline. V was cut by 5 bases and J by 2 bases, with 7 bases left in between. The CDR3 extends over 13 amino acids. CDR3 sequence (DNA): TGTGCCAGCAGTCAGACAGGCAATCAGCCCCAGCATTTT. Its translation is CASSQTGNQPQHF.

This clonotype is termed medium-sized. The gene calls are TRBV19 and TRBJ1-2, with TRBD1 matching 7 bases. Germline lookup yields CDR1 LNHDA and CDR2 SQIVND (reference sequence). Trimming took 3 bases from V and 8 from J; bases not matched to a gene: 12. The CDR3 is 15 amino acids. The CDR3 DNA reads as TGTGCCAGTAGTATCACGGGACAGCCGCTTATGGGCTACACCTTC. Residues: CASSITGQPLMGYTF.

This clonotype has only a few counts. CDR3 region: CASSEVDPEDSYGYTF. The CDR3 nucleotides are TGTGCCAGCAGTGAGGTGGACCCGGAGGACAGCTATGGCTACACCTTC. V gene TRBV2 combines with J gene TRBJ1-2, with D possibly matching TRBD1 (6 bases). Between the trimmed V and J ends, which lost 3 bases and 4 bases, there was a span of 18 bases. The CDR3 has 16 amino acids. From germline, CDR1 is SNHLY and CDR2 FYNNEI.

This clonotype is medium-sized within its sample. This rearrangement joins TRBV6-1 to TRBJ1-2; no clear D gene. The CDR3 consists of 13 residues. Trimming stripped 1 base from V and 8 bases from J, with 11 bases between. The germline V gene has CDR1 MNHNS and CDR2 SASEGT. The CDR3 sequence: CASSEGPVRGYTF. The CDR3 DNA sequence: TGTGCCAGCAGTGAAGGGCCAGTGCGGGGCTACACCTTC.

This clonotype occurred many times. The chain couples TRBV3-1 to TRBJ1-2; D remains unclear. The V gene lost 4 bases and the J gene lost 0 bases, with 6 bases spanning the gap. The germline V gene has CDR1 LGHDT and CDR2 YNNKEL (reference sequence). This CDR3 has 13 residues. CDR3 residues: CASSRRANYGYTF. CDR3 nucleotides: TGTGCCAGCAGCCGGAGGGCTAACTATGGCTACACCTTC.

This clonotype was seen ten or more times. The rearrangement joins TRBV19 to TRBJ1-5, with D uncertain. The V end was cut by 3 bases, the J end by 1 base, with 4 bases between. CDR1 and CDR2 from the germline V gene are LNHDA and SQIVND (reference sequence). The CDR3 has 13 residues. This CDR3 is CASSIQSNQPQHF. For the CDR3, the DNA is TGTGCCAGTAGTATCCAGAGCAATCAGCCCCAGCATTTT.

The V and J genes are TRBV29-1 and TRBJ2-1, with 7 bases aligning to TRBD2. The trim removed 6 bases at V and 2 bases at J, leaving 7 bases unmatched. In germline, CDR1 is SQVTM, CDR2 ANQGSEA. This CDR3 has 14 amino acids. CDR3 DNA sequence: TGCAGCGTCCTCCGGGGGGAAACCTACAATGAGCAGTTCTTC. Residues: CSVLRGETYNEQFF.

This chain uses TRBV12-3 or TRBV12-4 with TRBJ1-2; possible D gene TRBD1, 6 bases. This CDR3 is built from 13 residues. V dropped 5 bases and J dropped 8 bases, with 15 bases sitting between them. CDR3: CASSPDRTRGYTF. The CDR3 DNA reads as TGTGCCAGCAGTCCAGACAGGACTCGCGGCTACACCTTC.

This clonotype counts as medium-sized. The V and J genes are TRBV14 and TRBJ1-2, with 7 positions matching TRBD1. This CDR3 spans 13 amino acids. Unmatched junction bases numbered 2, after V lost 3 bases and J lost 4 bases. Per germline, CDR1 SGHDN and CDR2 FVKESK. The DNA for the CDR3 is TGTGCCAGCAGCCAGGGACAGAGCTATGGCTACACCTTC. Amino acids: CASSQGQSYGYTF.

The table lists this clonotype with a few counts. This sequence joins TRBV2 and TRBJ1-3, with D uncertain. V was clipped by 6 bases and J by 1 base, with 10 bases between them. Germline CDR1 SNHLY, CDR2 FYNNEI. The CDR3 extends over 14 amino acids. The DNA of the CDR3 is TGTGCCAGCAGAATGCGGGGATCTGGAAACACCATATATTTT. It codes for CASRMRGSGNTIYF.

By frequency in the sample, this clonotype is medium-sized. The V gene is TRBV11-2, the J gene TRBJ1-2; weak D call: TRBD1 (5 bases). The germline CDR1 and CDR2 sequences are SGHAT and FQNNGV. V was clipped by 7 bases and J by 6 bases, with 21 bases between them. This CDR3 comprises 15 residues. The DNA of the CDR3 is TGTGCCAGCAACCAGGGCGGCACTCGATTCAATGGCTACACCTTC. It specifies CASNQGGTRFNGYTF.

Judged by abundance, this clonotype is medium-sized. V is TRBV6-5 and J is TRBJ1-5; D is unclear. The germline V and J ends were trimmed by 5 bases and 0 bases, with 11 bases remaining between them. CDR1 is MNHEY and CDR2 is SVGAGI in the germline V gene. This CDR3 is 15 amino acids long. The CDR3 region is CASSNEPYSNQPQHF. The CDR3 bases are TGTGCCAGCAGTAATGAACCGTATAGCAATCAGCCCCAGCATTTT.

This clonotype has ten or more counts. The chain is built from TRBV15 and TRBJ1-1; D unclear. Germline loops: CDR1 LNHNV, CDR2 YYDKDF (reference sequence). Trimming removed 0 bases at V and 8 bases at J, with 7 bases between. This CDR3 has 12 amino acids. CDR3 amino acids: CATSRDYREAFF. Here the CDR3 DNA reads TGTGCCACCAGCAGAGATTATAGGGAAGCTTTCTTT.

In its sample, this clonotype ranks as medium-sized. The chain recombines TRBV7-2 with TRBJ2-7; TRBD2 might be the D (7 bases). Germline V lookup: CDR1 SGHTA, CDR2 FQGNSA. The ends were cut back, 5 bases at V and 0 bases at J, with 14 bases in the middle. The CDR3 loop spans 15 amino acids. The CDR3 DNA reads as TGTGCCAGCAGCCGAGGGGGGGCTAGCTCCTACGAGCAGTACTTC. Translating it yields CASSRGGASSYEQYF.

This clonotype was detected many times. The chain combines TRBV6-1 with TRBJ1-1, with D possibly being TRBD1 (5 bases). Trimming stripped 5 bases from V and 1 base from J, with 8 bases between. The CDR3 loop spans 13 amino acids. Germline CDR1 is MNHNS and CDR2 is SASEGT. DNA for the CDR3: TGTGCCAGCAGTACCGACAGGAACACTGAAGCTTTCTTT. It yields the protein CASSTDRNTEAFF.

This clonotype is medium-sized in the sample. CDR3 sequence reads: CASSQRTALNTEAFF. The DNA of the CDR3 is TGTGCCAGTAGTCAAAGGACAGCCTTGAACACTGAAGCTTTCTTT. This chain joins TRBV19 and TRBJ1-1; TRBD1 might be the D (6 bases). The V end was cut by 5 bases, the J end by 0 bases, with 13 bases between. This CDR3 contains 15 residues. Germline CDR1 and CDR2: LNHDA and SQIVND (reference sequence).

By sample fraction, this clonotype is medium-sized (0.01 to 0.1%). The rearrangement uses TRBV18 and TRBJ1-2, with TRBD1 matching 7 bases. The germline CDR1 and CDR2 sequences are KGHSH and LQKENI. This CDR3 has 14 amino acids. V shed 1 base, J shed 8 bases, and the junction held 7 bases outside the gene matches. In DNA, the CDR3 is TGTGCCAGCTCACCACAGGGGGCGCGGGACGGCTACACCTTC. Translation gives CASSPQGARDGYTF.

This chain connects TRBV2 to TRBJ1-4; 7 bases agree with TRBD1. Germline lookup yields CDR1 SNHLY and CDR2 FYNNEI. With 3 bases clipped from V and 3 bases from J, the junction kept 7 bases outside the gene matches. This CDR3 contains 16 residues. Here the CDR3 DNA reads TGTGCCAGCAGTGACCAAGTAGGGACAGCTAATGAAAAACTGTTTTTT. It yields the protein CASSDQVGTANEKLFF. The variable domain in full, completed from reference TRBV2 and TRBJ1-4, reads EPEVTQTPSHQVTQMGQEVILRCVPISNHLYFYWYRQILGQKVEFLVSFYNNEISEKSEIFDDQFSVERPDGSNFTLKIRSTKLEDSAMYFCASSDQVGTANEKLFFGSGTQLSVL.

This clonotype is classed as medium-sized. This sequence joins TRBV6-1 and TRBJ1-4; D is undetermined. Germline assignment: CDR1 MNHNS and CDR2 SASEGT. The germline V and J ends were trimmed by 6 bases and 3 bases, with 11 bases remaining between them. The CDR3 is made up of 14 amino acids. The CDR3 DNA sequence: TGTGCCAGCAGGGCGAACCCGGCTAATGAAAAACTGTTTTTT. Protein product: CASRANPANEKLFF.

This clonotype counts as large. The chain employs TRBV29-1 and TRBJ1-4; the D gene is possibly TRBD1 (5 bases). The CDR3 extends over 12 amino acids. V lost 5 bases and J 8 bases, leaving 12 bases between the germline ends. CDR1 and CDR2 from the germline V gene are SQVTM and ANQGSEA. The CDR3 is CSVKQGEEKLFF. The CDR3 DNA reads TGCAGCGTTAAGCAGGGCGAAGAAAAACTGTTTTTT.

By share, this clonotype counts as medium-sized. The V gene is TRBV6-5, the J gene TRBJ1-2, with 8 bases matching TRBD1. The germline gives CDR1 MNHEY, CDR2 SVGAGI. CDR3 size: 14 residues. Losses at the gene ends were 4 bases for V and 4 bases for J; bases not matched to a gene: 5. The CDR3 spells CASSFGQGRYGYTF. The CDR3 DNA reads TGTGCCAGCAGTTTTGGACAGGGTCGCTATGGCTACACCTTC.

The chain joins TRBV6-5 to TRBJ1-1; 10 nucleotides align to TRBD1. The CDR3 runs 14 residues. Germline lookup yields CDR1 MNHEY and CDR2 SVGAGI. V trimming: 5 bases; J trimming: 6 bases; junction bases outside the gene matches: 6. This CDR3 reads CASSVRDRGAEAFF. CDR3 in DNA: TGTGCCAGCAGTGTCCGGGACAGGGGTGCTGAAGCTTTCTTT.

In this sample, this clonotype is medium-sized (0.01 to 0.1%). The CDR3 is CASSLNTGVVGYTF. CDR3 nucleotide sequence: TGTGCCAGCAGTTTAAATACAGGGGTGGTCGGCTACACCTTC. The chain couples TRBV12-3 or TRBV12-4 to TRBJ1-2; 7 bases align to TRBD1. The length of the CDR3 is 14 residues. V was pared by 2 bases and J by 8 bases, with 8 bases of the junction left unmatched.

The V call is TRBV6-2 or TRBV6-3, the J call TRBJ1-5; D uncertain. The CDR3 totals 13 residues. Trimming cost V 6 bases and J 2 bases, with 8 bases left between them. Germline V CDR1 and CDR2: MNHEY, SVGEGT. The CDR3 sequence: CASRAGGNQPQHF. CDR3 nucleotide sequence: TGTGCCAGCAGGGCGGGAGGCAATCAGCCCCAGCATTTT.

The J gene is TRBJ1-2, the V gene TRBV20-1; TRBD1 matches 7 bases. This CDR3 region has 13 residues. The V gene's germline CDR1 is DFQATT and CDR2 SNEGSKA (reference sequence). J was trimmed by 2 bases and V by 6 bases; bases with no gene match: 6. The CDR3 sequence: CSANRDSNYGYTF. The CDR3 DNA follows: TGCAGTGCAAACCGGGACAGCAACTATGGCTACACCTTC.